This record concerns one T cell receptor (beta chain) sequence. As handled by the study authors: It was from reference gene primer amplification that nucleated cell counts were estimated. TCRdb keeps only in-frame clones here, not all; method: immunoSEQ multiplex PCR. That table gives V, J and clone size, and the DNA gave D and trimming. The table lists approximately 250,000 clones, 70% to 90% of them singletons. The data originate from a study of blood T cell repertoires in COVID-19. Turning to the study itself: Both acute and convalescent COVID-19 samples were obtained from the United States, Italy and Spain. PBMCs, B-cell-depleted T cells, or T cells provided the cDNA or gDNA that made up the material.

Self-reported history from a screening survey and questionnaire set each donor's cohort. The germline V gene encodes CDR1 MRHNA and CDR2 SNTAGT. This CDR3 region has 18 residues. Germline trimming cut 0 bases from V and 0 bases from J; bases unmatched to any gene: 7. The chain has TRBV6-4 and TRBJ1-5; 8 nucleotides line up with TRBD1. The material sequenced was PBMCs or T cells enriched from blood (not recorded which). This TCR derives from a woman aged 25-40 years with acute COVID-19. CDR3 amino acids: CASSDSNRDRNSNQPQHF. The CDR3 bases are TGTGCCAGCAGTGACTCGAACCGGGACAGGAATAGCAATCAGCCCCAGCATTTT.